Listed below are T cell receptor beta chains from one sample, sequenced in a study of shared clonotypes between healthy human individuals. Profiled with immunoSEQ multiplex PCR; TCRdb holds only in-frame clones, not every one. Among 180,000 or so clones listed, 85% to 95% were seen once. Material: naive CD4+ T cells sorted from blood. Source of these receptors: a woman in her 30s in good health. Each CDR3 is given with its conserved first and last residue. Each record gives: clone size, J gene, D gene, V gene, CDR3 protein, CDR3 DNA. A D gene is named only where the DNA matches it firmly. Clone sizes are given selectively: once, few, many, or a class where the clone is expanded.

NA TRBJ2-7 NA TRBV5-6 CASSLGPGHRYEQYF TGTGCCAGCAGCTTGGGTCCAGGGCACCGATACGAGCAGTACTTC
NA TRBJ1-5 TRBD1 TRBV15 CATSRDPPGGNQPQHF TGTGCCACCAGCAGAGATCCGCCAGGGGGAAATCAGCCCCAGCATTTT
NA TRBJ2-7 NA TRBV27 CASSVDSGRRLEQYF TGTGCCAGCAGTGTCGATAGCGGTCGAAGGTTGGAGCAGTACTTC
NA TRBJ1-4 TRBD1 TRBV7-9 CASSLQGVTNEKLFF TGTGCCAGCAGCTTACAGGGGGTAACTAATGAAAAACTGTTTTTT
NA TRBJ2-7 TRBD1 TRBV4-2 CASSQLRQGYEQYF TGTGCCAGCAGCCAATTAAGACAGGGGTACGAGCAGTACTTC
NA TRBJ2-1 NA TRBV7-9 CASAEVFYNEQFF TGTGCCAGCGCTGAGGTATTCTACAATGAGCAGTTCTTC
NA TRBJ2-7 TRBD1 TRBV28 CASSLPGQGLYEQYF TGTGCCAGCAGTTTACCCGGACAGGGCCTATACGAGCAGTACTTC
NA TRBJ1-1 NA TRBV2 CASSEVSRLNTEAFF TGTGCCAGCAGTGAGGTTTCACGGTTGAACACTGAAGCTTTCTTT
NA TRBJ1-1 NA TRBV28 CASSHYPSRYVGNTEAFF TGTGCCAGCAGTCACTATCCCTCACGCTACGTGGGCAACACTGAAGCTTTCTTT
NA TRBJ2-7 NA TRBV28 CHRGHEQYF TGCCATAGGGGTCACGAGCAGTACTTC
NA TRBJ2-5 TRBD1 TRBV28 CASGEGQGTFETQYF TGTGCCAGCGGGGAGGGACAGGGGACGTTTGAGACCCAGTACTTC
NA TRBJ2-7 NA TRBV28 CASSLELAPTYEQYF TGTGCCAGCAGTTTGGAACTAGCTCCGACCTACGAGCAGTACTTC
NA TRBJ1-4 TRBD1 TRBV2 CASRDRGEKLFF TGTGCCAGCAGGGACAGGGGTGAAAAACTGTTTTTT
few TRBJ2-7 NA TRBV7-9 CASSLEGTYTYEQYF TGTGCCAGCAGCTTAGAGGGAACGTATACCTACGAGCAGTACTTC
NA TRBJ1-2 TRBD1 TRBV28 CASSWGQGFRGYTF TGTGCCAGCAGCTGGGGACAGGGTTTTCGTGGCTACACCTTC
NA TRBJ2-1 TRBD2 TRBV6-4 CASTGRLAGGPKVKDNEQFF TGTGCCAGCACAGGCCGACTAGCGGGAGGGCCGAAGGTTAAGGACAATGAGCAGTTCTTC
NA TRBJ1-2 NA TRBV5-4 CASSLPGTAYGYTF TGTGCCAGCAGCTTACCCGGGACGGCCTATGGCTACACCTTC
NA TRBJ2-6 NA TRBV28 CASSGGGLTQSRANVLTF TGTGCCAGCAGTGGGGGTGGTTTGACACAAAGTCGGGCCAACGTCCTGACTTTC
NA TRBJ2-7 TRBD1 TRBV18 CASSPRRDRASDEQYF TGTGCCAGCTCACCTCGTAGGGACAGGGCTTCCGACGAGCAGTACTTC
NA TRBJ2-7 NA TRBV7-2 CASSLGPAAYEQYF TGTGCCAGCAGCTTAGGGCCCGCAGCCTACGAGCAGTACTTC
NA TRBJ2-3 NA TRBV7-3 CASSLMYGTDTQYF TGTGCCAGCAGCTTAATGTACGGCACAGATACGCAGTATTTT
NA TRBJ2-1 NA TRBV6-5 CASSSQLGTYNEQFF TGTGCCAGCAGTTCCCAGCTTGGGACCTACAATGAGCAGTTCTTC
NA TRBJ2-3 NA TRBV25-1 CASSEIPTDTQYF TGTGCCAGCAGTGAAATACCCACAGATACGCAGTATTTT
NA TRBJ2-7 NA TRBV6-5 CASSYSQGLSYEQYF TGTGCCAGCAGTTACTCTCAGGGCCTCTCCTACGAGCAGTACTTC
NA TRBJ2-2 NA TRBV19 CASSIGVGTGELFF TGTGCCAGTAGTATAGGGGTGGGCACCGGGGAGCTGTTTTTT
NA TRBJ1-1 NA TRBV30 CAWDRTARSLGVPPVF TGTGCCTGGGATCGGACGGCCCGTAGTCTAGGCGTACCCCCCGTCTTT
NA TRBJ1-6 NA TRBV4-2 CASSQEVRFPLHF TGTGCCAGCAGCCAAGAGGTCCGGTTTCCCCTCCACTTT
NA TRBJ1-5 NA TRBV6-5 CASSRGGSRQPQHF TGTGCCAGCAGCCGCGGGGGGTCAAGACAGCCCCAGCATTTT